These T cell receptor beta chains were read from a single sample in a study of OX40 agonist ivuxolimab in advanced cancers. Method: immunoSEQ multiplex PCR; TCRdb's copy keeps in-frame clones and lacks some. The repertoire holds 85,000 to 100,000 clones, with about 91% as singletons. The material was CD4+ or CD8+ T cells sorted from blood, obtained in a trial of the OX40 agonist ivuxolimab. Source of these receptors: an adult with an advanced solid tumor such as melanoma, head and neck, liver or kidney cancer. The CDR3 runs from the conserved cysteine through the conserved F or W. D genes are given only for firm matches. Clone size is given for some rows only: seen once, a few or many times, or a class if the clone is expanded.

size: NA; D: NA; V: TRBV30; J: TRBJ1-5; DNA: TGTGCCTGGAGCGGACAGAGCAATCAGCCCCAGCATTTT; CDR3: CAWSGQSNQPQHF
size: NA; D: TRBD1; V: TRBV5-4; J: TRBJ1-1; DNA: TGTGCCAGCAGCTTTGGGACAGAAATGAGGACTGAAGCTTTCTTT; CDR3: CASSFGTEMRTEAFF
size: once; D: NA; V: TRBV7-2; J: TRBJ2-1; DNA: TGTGCCAGCAGCCTCCGGGACGGATACAATGAGCAGTTCTTC; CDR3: CASSLRDGYNEQFF
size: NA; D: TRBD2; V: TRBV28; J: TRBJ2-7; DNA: TGTGCCAGCACCGGGGGTAGCGGGAGTCTCGAGCAGTACTTC; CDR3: CASTGGSGSLEQYF
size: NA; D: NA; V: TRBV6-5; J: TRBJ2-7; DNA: TGTGCCAGCAGCCCACTGGGCTACGAGCAGTACTTC; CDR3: CASSPLGYEQYF
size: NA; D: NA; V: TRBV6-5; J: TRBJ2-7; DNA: TGTGCCAGCAGTCGGGACTTCAGCTCCTACGAGCAGTACTTC; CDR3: CASSRDFSSYEQYF
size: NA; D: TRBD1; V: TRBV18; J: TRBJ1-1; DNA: TGTGCCAGCTCATGGACAGGGGGCCGGAACACTGAAGCTTTCTTT; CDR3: CASSWTGGRNTEAFF
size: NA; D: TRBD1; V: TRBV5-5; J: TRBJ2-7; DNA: TGTGCCAGCAGCTTCCGGGACAGCCCTTCCTACGAGCAGTACTTC; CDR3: CASSFRDSPSYEQYF
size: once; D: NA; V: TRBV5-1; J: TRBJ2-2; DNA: TGCGCCAGCAGCTTGGCGGGGAGGCCGAACACCGGGGAGCTGTTTTTT; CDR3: CASSLAGRPNTGELFF
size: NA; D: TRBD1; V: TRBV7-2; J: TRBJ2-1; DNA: TGTGCCAGCAGCCCAAGACAGGGTTATGAGCAGTTCTTC; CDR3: CASSPRQGYEQFF
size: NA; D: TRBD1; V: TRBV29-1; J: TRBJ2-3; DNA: TGCAGCGTTAGGGGACAGACAGATACGCAGTATTTT; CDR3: CSVRGQTDTQYF
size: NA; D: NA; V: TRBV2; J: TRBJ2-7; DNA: TGTGCCAGCAGTGAGGGTAGGACCTACGAGCAGTACTTC; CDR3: CASSEGRTYEQYF
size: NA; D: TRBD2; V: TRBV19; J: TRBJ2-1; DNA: TGTGCCAGTAGTATGGGACTAGCGGGTGAGGAAAGGTTCTTC; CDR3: CASSMGLAGEERFF
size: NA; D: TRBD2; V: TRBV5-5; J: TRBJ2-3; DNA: TGTGCCAGCAGCTTGCTAGCGGGCTACACAGATACGCAGTATTTT; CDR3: CASSLLAGYTDTQYF
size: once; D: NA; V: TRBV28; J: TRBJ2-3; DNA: TGTGCCAGCAGTACCGTCGGGGTTAGCACAGATACGCAGTATTTT; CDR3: CASSTVGVSTDTQYF
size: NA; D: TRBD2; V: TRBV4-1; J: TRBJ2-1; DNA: TGCGCCAGCAGCCCCCGGGGACTAGCGGGAGAAGTCAATGAGCAGTTCTTC; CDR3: CASSPRGLAGEVNEQFF
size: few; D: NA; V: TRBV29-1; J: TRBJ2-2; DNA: TGCAGCGTTGACAGGGGAAACACCGGGGAGCTGTTTTTT; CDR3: CSVDRGNTGELFF
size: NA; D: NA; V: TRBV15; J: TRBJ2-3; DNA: TGTGCCACCAGCAGAGATCCGGGAGTTGGCACAGATACGCAGTATTTT; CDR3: CATSRDPGVGTDTQYF
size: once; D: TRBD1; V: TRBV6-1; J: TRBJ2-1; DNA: TGTGCCAGCAGTGGGCAACAGGGGTACAATGAGCAGTTCTTC; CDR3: CASSGQQGYNEQFF
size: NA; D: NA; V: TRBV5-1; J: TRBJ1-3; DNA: TGCGCCAGCAGCTCCGCAAACTCTGGAAACACCATATATTTT; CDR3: CASSSANSGNTIYF
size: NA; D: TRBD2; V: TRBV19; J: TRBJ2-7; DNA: TGTGCCAGTAGTTCGGAATTTGGGCGGGAGCGAACCTACGAGCAGTACTTC; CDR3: CASSSEFGRERTYEQYF
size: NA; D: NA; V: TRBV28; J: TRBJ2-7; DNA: TGTGCCAGCAGTTTATCATGGGGCTCACTCTACTTC; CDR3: CASSLSWGSLYF
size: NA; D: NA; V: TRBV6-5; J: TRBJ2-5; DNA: TGTGCCAGCAGTTACTCGACGGGTGGGGGCTCGGGGACCCAGTACTTC; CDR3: CASSYSTGGGSGTQYF
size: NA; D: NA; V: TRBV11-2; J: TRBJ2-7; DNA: TGTGCCAGCAGCTTCACAGTGTATGGGGAGCAGTACTTC; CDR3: CASSFTVYGEQYF
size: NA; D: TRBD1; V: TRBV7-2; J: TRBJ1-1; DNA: TGTGCCAGCAGCCTAGTGGCAGGGGGTGGGAACACTGAAGCTTTCTTT; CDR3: CASSLVAGGGNTEAFF
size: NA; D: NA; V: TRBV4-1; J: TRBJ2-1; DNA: TGCGCCAGCAGCCGGGGGGAAGGGGCGGTCGGAAATGAGCAGTTCTTC; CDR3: CASSRGEGAVGNEQFF
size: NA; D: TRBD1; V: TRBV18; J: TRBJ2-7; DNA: TGTGCCAGCTCCCCGGGACAGGGTCCCTACGAGCAGTACTTC; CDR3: CASSPGQGPYEQYF
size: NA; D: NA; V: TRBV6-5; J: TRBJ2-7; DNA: TGTGCCAGCACTTACTTAAAGGGAAAAGGTTACGAGCAGTACTTC; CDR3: CASTYLKGKGYEQYF
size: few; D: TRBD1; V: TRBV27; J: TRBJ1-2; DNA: TGTGCCAGCAGTCCCCAGGGGGCTGGCTACACCTTC; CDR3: CASSPQGAGYTF
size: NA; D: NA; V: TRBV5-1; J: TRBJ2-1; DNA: TGCGCCAGCAGCTTGGAATCAGCGTCGTCCTACAATGAGCAGTTCTTC; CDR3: CASSLESASSYNEQFF
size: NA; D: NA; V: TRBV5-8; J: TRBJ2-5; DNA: TGTGCCAGCAGCATTGGTAGGAAAGAGACCCAGTACTTC; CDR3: CASSIGRKETQYF
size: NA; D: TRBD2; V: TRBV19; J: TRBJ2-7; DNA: TGTGCCAGTAGTATTCTAGCGGGAGGGTCCTACGAGCAGTACTTC; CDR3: CASSILAGGSYEQYF
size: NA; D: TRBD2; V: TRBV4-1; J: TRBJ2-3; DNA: TGCGCCAGCAGCCAAGGGGGCGGGAGTCAGTATACGCAGTATTTT; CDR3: CASSQGGGSQYTQYF
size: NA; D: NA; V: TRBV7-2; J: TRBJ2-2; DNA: TGTGCCAGCAGCTCCCTTCGAGGGGTTGCGAACACCGGGGAGCTGTTTTTT; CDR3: CASSSLRGVANTGELFF
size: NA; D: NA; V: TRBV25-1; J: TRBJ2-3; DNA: TGTGCCAGCAGCCGAGGGGGTTTCGGTAGCACAGATACGCAGTATTTT; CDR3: CASSRGGFGSTDTQYF
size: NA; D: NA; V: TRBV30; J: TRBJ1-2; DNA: TGTGCCTGGAGTGTACTTTCAGGGACCTATGGCTACACCTTC; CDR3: CAWSVLSGTYGYTF
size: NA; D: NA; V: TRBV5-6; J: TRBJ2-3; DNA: TGTGCCAGCTTTCTAAGGGGTGGGAGCACAGATACGCAGTATTTT; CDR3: CASFLRGGSTDTQYF
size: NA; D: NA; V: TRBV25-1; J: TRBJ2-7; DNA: TGTGCCAGCAGTGAAACGGGGAGCTCCTACGAGCAGTACTTC; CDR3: CASSETGSSYEQYF
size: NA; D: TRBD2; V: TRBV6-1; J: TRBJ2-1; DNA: TGTGCCAGCAGTGAAGGGATGACTAGCCCCTTCTTC; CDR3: CASSEGMTSPFF
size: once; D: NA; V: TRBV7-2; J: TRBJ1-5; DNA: TGTGCCAGCAGCTTAGATCTTAAGCCCCAGCATTTT; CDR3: CASSLDLKPQHF
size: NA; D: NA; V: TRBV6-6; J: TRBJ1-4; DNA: TGTGCCAGCAGTTTAACAGGAAATGAAAAACTGTTTTTT; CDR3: CASSLTGNEKLFF
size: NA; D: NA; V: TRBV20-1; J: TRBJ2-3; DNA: TGCAGTGCTAGGACCAGAGATACGCAGTATTTT; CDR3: CSARTRDTQYF
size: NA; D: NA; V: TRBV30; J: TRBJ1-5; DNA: TGTGCCTGGAGTGATGAAGGATCTAGGCCCCAGCATTTT; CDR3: CAWSDEGSRPQHF
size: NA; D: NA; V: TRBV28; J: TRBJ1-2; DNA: TGTGCCAGCAGTCAGGGAGGGGCTAACTATGGCTACACCTTC; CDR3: CASSQGGANYGYTF
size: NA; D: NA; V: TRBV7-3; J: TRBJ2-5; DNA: TGTGCCAGCAGCCTAGGGACGCATGAGACCCAGTACTTC; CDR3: CASSLGTHETQYF
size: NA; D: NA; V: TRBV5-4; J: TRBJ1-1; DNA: TGTGCCAGCAGCATCAGGGGCACTGAAGCTTTCTTT; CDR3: CASSIRGTEAFF
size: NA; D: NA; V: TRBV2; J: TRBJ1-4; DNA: TGTGCCAGCAGTGAAGCGCGAGGGTTTAATGAAAAACTGTTTTTT; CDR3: CASSEARGFNEKLFF
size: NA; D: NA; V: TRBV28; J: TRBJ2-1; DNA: TGTGCCAGCAGTCACCGGAGCTCCTACAATGAGCAGTTCTTC; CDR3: CASSHRSSYNEQFF
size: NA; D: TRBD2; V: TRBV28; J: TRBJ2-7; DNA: TGTGCCAGCACCCCGGGACTAGGATCCTTTAGCTCCTACGAGCAGTACTTC; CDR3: CASTPGLGSFSSYEQYF